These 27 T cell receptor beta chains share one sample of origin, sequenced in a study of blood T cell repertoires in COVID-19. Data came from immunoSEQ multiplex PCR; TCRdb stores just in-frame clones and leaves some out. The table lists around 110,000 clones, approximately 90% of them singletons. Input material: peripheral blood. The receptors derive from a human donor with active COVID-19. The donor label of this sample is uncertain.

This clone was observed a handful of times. In DNA form, the CDR3 reads TGTGCCAGCAGCCGTGACAGGGGCGTCTCCGGAGCTGAGACCCAGTACTTC. Amino acid sequence: CASSRDRGVSGAETQYF. The V call is TRBV7-9, the J call TRBJ2-5, with 8 bases identical to TRBD1. V was pared by 5 bases and J by 5 bases, with 16 bases of the junction left unmatched. CDR3 size: 17 residues. Germline lookup yields CDR1 SEHNR and CDR2 FQNEAQ (reference sequence). Drawing the rest from reference TRBV7-9 and TRBJ2-5, the complete variable domain is DTGVSQNPRHKITKRGQNVTFRCDPISEHNRLYWYRQTLGQGPEFLTYFQNEAQLEKSRLLSDRFSAERPKGSFSTLEIQRTEQGDSAMYLCASSRDRGVSGAETQYFGPGTRLLVL.

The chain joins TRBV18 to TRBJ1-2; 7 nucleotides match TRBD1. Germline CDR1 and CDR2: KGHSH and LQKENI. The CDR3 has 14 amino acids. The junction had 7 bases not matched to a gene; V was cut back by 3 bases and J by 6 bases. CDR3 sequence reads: CASSPVQGSNGYTF. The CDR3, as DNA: TGTGCCAGCTCACCTGTACAGGGGTCTAATGGCTACACCTTC.

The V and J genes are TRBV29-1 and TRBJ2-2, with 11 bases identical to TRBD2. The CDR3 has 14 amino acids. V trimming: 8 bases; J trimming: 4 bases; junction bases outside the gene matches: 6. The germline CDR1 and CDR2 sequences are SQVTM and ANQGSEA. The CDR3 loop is CSIRLAGSTGELFF. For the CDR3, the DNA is TGCAGCATAAGACTAGCGGGGAGCACCGGGGAGCTGTTTTTT.

The CDR3: CASSLMGGAGETQYF. The CDR3 DNA follows: TGTGCCAGCAGCTTAATGGGCGGGGCCGGAGAGACCCAGTACTTC. The rearrangement links TRBV7-2 to TRBJ2-5; D is possibly TRBD2 (6 bases). This CDR3 comprises 15 residues. Per the germline V gene, CDR1 is SGHTA and CDR2 is FQGNSA. V gave up 2 bases and J gave up 4 bases, with 14 bases separating them.

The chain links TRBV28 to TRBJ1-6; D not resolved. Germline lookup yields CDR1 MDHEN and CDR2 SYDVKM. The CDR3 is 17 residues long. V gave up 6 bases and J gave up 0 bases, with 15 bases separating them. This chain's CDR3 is CASRSGTLSSYNSPLHF. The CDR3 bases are TGTGCCAGCAGATCCGGTACTTTAAGCTCCTATAATTCACCCCTCCACTTT. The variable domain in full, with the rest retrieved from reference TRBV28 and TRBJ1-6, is DVKVTQSSRYLVKRTGEKVFLECVQDMDHENMFWYRQDPGLGLRLIYFSYDVKMKEKGDIPEGYSVSREKKERFSLILESASTNQTSMYLCASRSGTLSSYNSPLHFGNGTRLTVT.

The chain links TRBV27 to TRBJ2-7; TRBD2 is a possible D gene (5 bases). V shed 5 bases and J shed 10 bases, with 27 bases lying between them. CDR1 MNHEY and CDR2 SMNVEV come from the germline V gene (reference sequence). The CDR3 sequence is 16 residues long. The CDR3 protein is CASSRPDSGSPGTQYF. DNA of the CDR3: TGTGCCAGCAGTCGCCCTGACTCGGGGTCGCCTGGAACCCAGTACTTC.

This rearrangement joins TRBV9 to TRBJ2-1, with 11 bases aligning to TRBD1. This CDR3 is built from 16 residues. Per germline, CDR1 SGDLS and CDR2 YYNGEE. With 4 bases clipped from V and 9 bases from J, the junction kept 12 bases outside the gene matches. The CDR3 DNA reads TGTGCCAGCAGCTTTTGGTTGGACAGGGGGCGGGGTGAGCAGTTCTTC. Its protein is CASSFWLDRGRGEQFF.

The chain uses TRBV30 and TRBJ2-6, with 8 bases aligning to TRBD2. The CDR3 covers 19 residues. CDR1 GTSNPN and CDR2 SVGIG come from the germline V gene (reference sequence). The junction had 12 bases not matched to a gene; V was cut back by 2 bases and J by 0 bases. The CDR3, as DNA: TGTGCCTGGAGTTCGAGCGGGGGTCCTGGCCGCTCTGGGGCCAACGTCCTGACTTTC. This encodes CAWSSSGGPGRSGANVLTF.

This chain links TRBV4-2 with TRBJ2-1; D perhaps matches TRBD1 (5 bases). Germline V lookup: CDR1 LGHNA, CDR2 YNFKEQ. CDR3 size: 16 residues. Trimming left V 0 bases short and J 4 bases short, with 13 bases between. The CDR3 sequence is CASSQDDVRAYNEQFF. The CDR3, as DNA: TGTGCCAGCAGCCAAGATGATGTCAGGGCGTACAATGAGCAGTTCTTC.

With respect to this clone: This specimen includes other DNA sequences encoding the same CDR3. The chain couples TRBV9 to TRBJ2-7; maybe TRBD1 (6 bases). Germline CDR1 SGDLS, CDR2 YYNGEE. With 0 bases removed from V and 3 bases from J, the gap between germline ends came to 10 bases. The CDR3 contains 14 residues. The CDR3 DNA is TGTGCCAGCAGCGTAGCTACAGGGAGCTACGAGCAGTACTTC. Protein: CASSVATGSYEQYF.

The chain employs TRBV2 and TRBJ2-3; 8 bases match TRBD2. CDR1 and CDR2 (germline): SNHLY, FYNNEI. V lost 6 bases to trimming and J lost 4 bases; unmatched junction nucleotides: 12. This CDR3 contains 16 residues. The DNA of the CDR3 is TGTGCCAGCAGCCCCGGGGGGGGGTTAGGCGCAGATACGCAGTATTTT. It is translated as CASSPGGGLGADTQYF. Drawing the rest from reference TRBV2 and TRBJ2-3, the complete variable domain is EPEVTQTPSHQVTQMGQEVILRCVPISNHLYFYWYRQILGQKVEFLVSFYNNEISEKSEIFDDQFSVERPDGSNFTLKIRSTKLEDSAMYFCASSPGGGLGADTQYFGPGTRLTVL.

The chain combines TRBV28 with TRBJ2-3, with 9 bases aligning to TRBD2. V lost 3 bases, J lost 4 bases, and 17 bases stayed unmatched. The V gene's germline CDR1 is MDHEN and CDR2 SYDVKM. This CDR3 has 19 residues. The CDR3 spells CASSLSPWRGGLFSDTQYF. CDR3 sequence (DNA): TGTGCCAGCAGTTTGTCCCCCTGGCGGGGGGGCCTATTTTCAGATACGCAGTATTTT.

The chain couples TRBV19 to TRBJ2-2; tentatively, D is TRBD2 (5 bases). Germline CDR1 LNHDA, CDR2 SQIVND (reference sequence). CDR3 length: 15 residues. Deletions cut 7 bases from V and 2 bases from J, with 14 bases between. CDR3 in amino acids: CASNTRTGNTGELFF. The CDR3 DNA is TGTGCCAGTAACACACGAACGGGAAACACCGGGGAGCTGTTTTTT.

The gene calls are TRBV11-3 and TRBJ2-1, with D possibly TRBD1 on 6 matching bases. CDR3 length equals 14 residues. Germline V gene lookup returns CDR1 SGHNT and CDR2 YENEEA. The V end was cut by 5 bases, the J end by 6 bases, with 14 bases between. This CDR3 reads CASSTHRVSNEQFF. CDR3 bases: TGTGCCAGCAGCACACACAGGGTAAGCAATGAGCAGTTCTTC.

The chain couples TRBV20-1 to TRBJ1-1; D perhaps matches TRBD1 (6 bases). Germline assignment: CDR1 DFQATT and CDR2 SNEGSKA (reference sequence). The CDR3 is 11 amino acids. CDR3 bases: TGCAGCTTACAGGGCCACACTGAAGCTTTCTTT. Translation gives CSLQGHTEAFF.

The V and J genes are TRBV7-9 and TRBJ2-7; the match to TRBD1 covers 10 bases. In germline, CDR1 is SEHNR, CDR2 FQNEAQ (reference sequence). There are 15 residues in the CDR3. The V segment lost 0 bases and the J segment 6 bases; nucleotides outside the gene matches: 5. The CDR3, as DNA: TGTGCCAGCAGCTTAGCCGGACAGGGGGGGGCCGAGCAGTACTTC. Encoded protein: CASSLAGQGGAEQYF.

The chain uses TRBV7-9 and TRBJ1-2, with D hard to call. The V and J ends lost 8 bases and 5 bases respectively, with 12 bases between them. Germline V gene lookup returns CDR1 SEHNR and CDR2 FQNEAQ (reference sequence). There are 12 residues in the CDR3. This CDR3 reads CASGVSSYGYTF. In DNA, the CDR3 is TGTGCCAGCGGAGTCAGTTCATATGGCTACACCTTC.

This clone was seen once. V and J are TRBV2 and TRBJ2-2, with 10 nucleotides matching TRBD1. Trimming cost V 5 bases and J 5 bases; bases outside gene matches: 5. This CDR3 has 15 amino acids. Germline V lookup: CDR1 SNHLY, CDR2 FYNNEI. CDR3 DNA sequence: TGTGCCAGCAGTCCGACAGGGGGCAGGACCGGGGAGCTGTTTTTT. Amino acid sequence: CASSPTGGRTGELFF.

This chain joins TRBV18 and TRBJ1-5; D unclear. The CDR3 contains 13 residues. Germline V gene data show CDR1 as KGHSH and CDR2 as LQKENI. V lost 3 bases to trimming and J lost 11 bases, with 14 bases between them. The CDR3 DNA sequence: TGTGCCAGCTCACCCCCCGACGGCGAGGCCCAGCATTTT. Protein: CASSPPDGEAQHF.

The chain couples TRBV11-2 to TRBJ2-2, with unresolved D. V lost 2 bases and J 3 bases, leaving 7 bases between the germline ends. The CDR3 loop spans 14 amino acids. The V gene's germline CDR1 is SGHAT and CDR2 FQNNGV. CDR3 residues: CASSLSPDTGELFF. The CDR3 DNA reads TGTGCCAGCAGCTTAAGCCCGGACACCGGGGAGCTGTTTTTT.

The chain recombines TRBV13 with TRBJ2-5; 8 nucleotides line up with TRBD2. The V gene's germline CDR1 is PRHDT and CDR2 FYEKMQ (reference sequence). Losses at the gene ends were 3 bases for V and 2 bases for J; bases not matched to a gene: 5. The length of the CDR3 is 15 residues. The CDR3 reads CASSFSGGSQETQYF. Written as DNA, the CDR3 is TGTGCCAGCAGCTTCAGCGGGGGTTCACAAGAGACCCAGTACTTC.

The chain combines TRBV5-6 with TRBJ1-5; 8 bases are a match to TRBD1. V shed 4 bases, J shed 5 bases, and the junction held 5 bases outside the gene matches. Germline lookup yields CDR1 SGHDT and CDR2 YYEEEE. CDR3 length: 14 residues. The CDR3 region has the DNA TGTGCCAGCAGCCGGACAGGGAGCCATCAGCCCCAGCATTTT. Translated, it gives CASSRTGSHQPQHF. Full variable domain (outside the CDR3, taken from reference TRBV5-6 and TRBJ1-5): DAGVTQSPTHLIKTRGQQVTLRCSPKSGHDTVSWYQQALGQGPQFIFQYYEEEERQRGNFPDRFSGHQFPNYSSELNVNALLLGDSALYLCASSRTGSHQPQHFGDGTRLSIL.

The CDR3 nucleotides read TGTGCCAGCAGCCCGGACAGGGGGCTAACCTACGAGCAGTACTTC. It translates to CASSPDRGLTYEQYF. The rearrangement uses TRBV7-2 and TRBJ2-7; TRBD1 matches 11 bases. CDR3 size: 15 residues. CDR1 is SGHTA, CDR2 FQGNSA, per germline. With 5 bases clipped from V and 2 bases from J, the junction kept 5 bases outside the gene matches.

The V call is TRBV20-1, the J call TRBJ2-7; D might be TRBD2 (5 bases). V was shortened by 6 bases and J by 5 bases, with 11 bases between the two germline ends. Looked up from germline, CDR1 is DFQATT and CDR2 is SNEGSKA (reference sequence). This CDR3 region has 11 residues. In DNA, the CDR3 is TGCAGTGCCGAAACTAGAGACGAGCAGTACTTC. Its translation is CSAETRDEQYF.

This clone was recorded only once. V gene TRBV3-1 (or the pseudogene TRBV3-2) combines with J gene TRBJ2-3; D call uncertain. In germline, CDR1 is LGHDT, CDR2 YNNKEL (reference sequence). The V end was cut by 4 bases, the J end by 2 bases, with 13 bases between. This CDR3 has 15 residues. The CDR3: CASSLHSLNTDTQYF. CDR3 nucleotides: TGTGCCAGCAGCCTACACAGTCTCAACACAGATACGCAGTATTTT.

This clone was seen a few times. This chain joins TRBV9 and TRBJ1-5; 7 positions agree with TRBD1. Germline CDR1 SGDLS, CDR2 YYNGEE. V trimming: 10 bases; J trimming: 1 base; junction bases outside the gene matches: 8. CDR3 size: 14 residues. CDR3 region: CASGSGGSNQPQHF. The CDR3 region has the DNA TGTGCCTCGGGATCAGGGGGAAGCAATCAGCCCCAGCATTTT.

In DNA form, the CDR3 reads TGTGCCAGCAGCTTGGGAAACAGGGGTACGAACACCGGGGAGCTGTTTTTT. Translating gives CASSLGNRGTNTGELFF. This chain links TRBV5-4 with TRBJ2-2; TRBD1 agrees at 7 bases. Germline CDR1 and CDR2: SGHNT and YYREEE (reference sequence). The J segment lost 0 bases and the V segment lost 0 bases, leaving 5 bases of the junction unmatched. This CDR3 is 17 amino acids long.